The subject of this entry is one TCR beta chain. The antigen remains unidentified. This specimen comes from a study of PD-L1 blockade in urothelial cancer. Whole-study context: About nine tenths of the roughly 30 patients were men with bladder-origin urothelial cancer. The number of prior chemotherapy regimens per patient was 0 to 3. The median number of T cells present in blood samples was about 130,000.

Some clones are missing from TCRdb's copy, which holds only in-frame ones; the method was immunoSEQ multiplex PCR. The sample lists more than 30,000 clones, around 87% occurring once. Study outcomes and limitations: Better survival was predicted when blood TCR clonality before treatment fell below the median.

The starting material was PBMCs, obtained around atezolizumab (anti-PD-L1) treatment. This sequence was found in a man between 50 and 59 years old with urothelial cancer.

The DNA of the CDR3 is TGTGCCAGCAGCGTTGGCAGGGGGCGCGGGGAGACCCAGTACTTC. Its translation is CASSVGRGRGETQYF. V is TRBV9 and J is TRBJ2-5, with 8 nucleotides matching TRBD1. The J segment lost 5 bases and the V segment lost 2 bases, leaving 8 bases of the junction unmatched. This CDR3 contains 15 residues. Germline values: CDR1 SGDLS, CDR2 YYNGEE. Full variable domain (remainder filled in from reference TRBV9 and TRBJ2-5): DSGVTQTPKHLITATGQRVTLRCSPRSGDLSVYWYQQSLDQGLQFLIQYYNGEERAKGNILERFSAQQFPDLHSELNLSSLELGDSALYFCASSVGRGRGETQYFGPGTRLLVL.